Following are 27 T cell receptor beta chains from one sample sequenced in a study of technical replicates of blood from a handful of donors. Sequencing was performed with immunoSEQ multiplex PCR; in TCRdb, only in-frame clones are kept and a portion is missing. The table lists tens of thousands of clones, approximately 90% of them singletons. Source material: T cells isolated from PBMCs. These receptor sequences come from a human donor in good health.

The genes are TRBV27 and TRBJ1-1, with a weak D call TRBD1 (6 bases). Germline values: CDR1 MNHEY, CDR2 SMNVEV (reference sequence). V was trimmed by 2 bases and J by 7 bases, leaving 8 bases between them. The CDR3 runs 12 residues. The CDR3 DNA follows: TGTGCCAGCAGTTTAAGGGGGGGTGAAGCTTTCTTT. Protein product: CASSLRGGEAFF.

The chain carries TRBV2 and TRBJ2-5; TRBD1 aligns across 10 bases. Per germline, CDR1 SNHLY and CDR2 FYNNEI. With 7 bases clipped from V and 4 bases from J, the junction kept 6 bases outside the gene matches. This CDR3 region has 14 residues. The CDR3 nucleotides are TGTGCCAGCAACGGACAGGGGGATCTAGAGACCCAGTACTTC. Translation gives CASNGQGDLETQYF.

This sequence joins TRBV5-6 and TRBJ2-1; 7 bases fit TRBD1. V lost 5 bases and J lost 3; bases outside the gene matches: 8. CDR3 length equals 15 residues. CDR1 SGHDT and CDR2 YYEEEE come from the germline V gene. As DNA, the CDR3 is TGTGCCAGCAGTTACCGGGACAGTCTCTACAATGAGCAGTTCTTC. It specifies CASSYRDSLYNEQFF.

The gene calls are TRBV6-5 and TRBJ2-7; 9 bases fit TRBD2. The J segment lost 6 bases and the V segment lost 6 bases, leaving 9 bases of the junction unmatched. The CDR3 runs to 14 residues. Germline CDR1 MNHEY, CDR2 SVGAGI. The CDR3 region is CASSRIAGASEQYF. CDR3 DNA: TGTGCCAGCAGCCGAATAGCGGGAGCATCCGAGCAGTACTTC.

This chain links TRBV4-1 with TRBJ2-1; TRBD2 matches at 8 bases. Unmatched junction bases numbered 9, after V lost 0 bases and J lost 5 bases. Germline V lookup: CDR1 MGHRA, CDR2 YSYEKL. The length of the CDR3 is 17 residues. This CDR3 is CASSQEPRLAHNNEQFF. The CDR3 DNA is TGCGCCAGCAGCCAAGAACCCCGACTAGCGCATAACAATGAGCAGTTCTTC.

The chain combines TRBV9 with TRBJ2-3, with 14 bases lining up with TRBD2. Trimming cost V 4 bases and J 7 bases; bases outside gene matches: 5. Germline V gene lookup returns CDR1 SGDLS and CDR2 YYNGEE. This CDR3 has 15 residues. The CDR3 spells CASSLGTSGSNTQYF. The CDR3, as DNA: TGTGCCAGCAGCCTAGGGACTAGCGGGAGTAATACGCAGTATTTT.

The J gene is TRBJ2-5, the V gene TRBV19, with 8 nucleotides matching TRBD2. CDR1 and CDR2 (germline): LNHDA, SQIVND (reference sequence). The CDR3 totals 14 residues. The junction had 6 bases not matched to a gene; V was cut back by 4 bases and J by 5 bases. The CDR3 region has the DNA TGTGCCAGTAGTAATAGCGGGAACGAGGAGACCCAGTACTTC. As protein: CASSNSGNEETQYF.

The chain employs TRBV15 and TRBJ2-7, with D tentatively TRBD1 (6 bases). CDR1 is LNHNV, CDR2 YYDKDF, per germline (reference sequence). CDR3 length equals 13 residues. The germline V and J ends were trimmed by 8 bases and 3 bases, with 14 bases remaining between them. For the CDR3, the DNA is TGTGCCACCTCACAGGGAAGTGGCTACGAGCAGTACTTC. This codes for CATSQGSGYEQYF. The whole variable domain, remainder taken from reference TRBV15 and TRBJ2-7, is DAMVIQNPRYQVTQFGKPVTLSCSQTLNHNVMYWYQQKSSQAPKLLFHYYDKDFNNEADTPDNFQSRRPNTSFCFLDIRSPGLGDTAMYLCATSQGSGYEQYFGPGTRLTVT.

This sequence joins TRBV10-3 and TRBJ2-1; D is ambiguous. Germline CDR1 and CDR2: ENHRY and SYGVKD. Trimming took 2 bases from V and 0 from J, leaving 5 bases between them. There are 14 residues in the CDR3. The chain's CDR3 is CAISEVGSYNEQFF. DNA of the CDR3: TGTGCCATCAGTGAGGTCGGCTCCTACAATGAGCAGTTCTTC.

The chain recombines TRBV9 with TRBJ2-7; 7 bases are a match to TRBD1. CDR1 and CDR2 (germline): SGDLS, YYNGEE. Germline trimming cut 3 bases from V and 2 bases from J; bases unmatched to any gene: 5. The CDR3 is made up of 14 amino acids. This chain's CDR3 is CASSAGTVPYEQYF. Here the CDR3 DNA reads TGTGCCAGCAGCGCCGGGACAGTCCCCTACGAGCAGTACTTC.

The V and J genes are TRBV7-9 and TRBJ2-7; no reliable D call. Germline assignment: CDR1 SEHNR and CDR2 FQNEAQ (reference sequence). The CDR3 length is 13 residues. V was clipped by 5 bases and J by 3 bases, with 11 bases between them. The CDR3 sequence is CASSPLPSYEQYF. The CDR3 nucleotides read TGTGCCAGCAGCCCACTCCCAAGCTACGAGCAGTACTTC.

V is TRBV5-4 and J is TRBJ1-1; no clear D. The CDR3 extends over 18 amino acids. Trimming removed 0 bases at V and 4 bases at J, with 22 bases between. The V gene's germline CDR1 is SGHNT and CDR2 YYREEE (reference sequence). The CDR3 DNA reads TGTGCCAGCAGCTTGGCCATAGGCAGGTCTGGCGTGGGCACTGAAGCTTTCTTT. Translating gives CASSLAIGRSGVGTEAFF. The variable domain in full, with the rest retrieved from reference TRBV5-4 and TRBJ1-1, is ETGVTQSPTHLIKTRGQQVTLRCSSQSGHNTVSWYQQALGQGPQFIFQYYREEENGRGNFPPRFSGLQFPNYSSELNVNALELDDSALYLCASSLAIGRSGVGTEAFFGQGTRLTVV.

The chain uses TRBV2 and TRBJ1-1, with TRBD1 as a possible D gene (5 bases). Trimming removed 5 bases from V and 5 bases from J, with 15 bases in between. This CDR3 has 14 amino acids. The germline V gene has CDR1 SNHLY and CDR2 FYNNEI. The CDR3 bases are TGTGCCAGCAGTCTCGAACAGGTTAGAACTGAAGCTTTCTTT. This translates into CASSLEQVRTEAFF.

The chain joins TRBV4-3 to TRBJ2-7; 9 nucleotides align to TRBD2. The germline gives CDR1 LGHNA, CDR2 YSLEER. V shed 4 bases, J shed 0 bases, and the junction held 7 bases outside the gene matches. CDR3 length equals 16 residues. Here the CDR3 reads CASSPGLARSSYEQYF. CDR3 DNA: TGCGCCAGCAGCCCCGGACTAGCGAGAAGCTCCTACGAGCAGTACTTC.

This clone came up once. V gene TRBV19 combines with J gene TRBJ2-2; 7 bases agree with TRBD2. This CDR3 is 14 amino acids long. V was clipped by 3 bases and J by 7 bases; unmatched bases: 5. CDR1 LNHDA and CDR2 SQIVND come from the germline V gene (reference sequence). DNA for the CDR3: TGTGCCAGTAGTATTGGCCCGGGGGGCGGGGAGCTGTTTTTT. It specifies CASSIGPGGGELFF. The variable domain in full, completed from reference TRBV19 and TRBJ2-2, reads DGGITQSPKYLFRKEGQNVTLSCEQNLNHDAMYWYRQDPGQGLRLIYYSQIVNDFQKGDIAEGYSVSREKKESFPLTVTSAQKNPTAFYLCASSIGPGGGELFFGEGSRLTVL.

This clone has a single count. The rearrangement uses TRBV7-2 and TRBJ2-3; a possible D gene is TRBD2 (6 bases). This CDR3 has 15 amino acids. V dropped 5 bases and J dropped 2 bases, with 14 bases sitting between them. CDR1 and CDR2 from the germline V gene are SGHTA and FQGNSA. As DNA, the CDR3 is TGTGCCAGCAGCCCGGGACTGCCCTACACAGATACGCAGTATTTT. It is translated as CASSPGLPYTDTQYF.

The rearrangement joins TRBV5-6 to TRBJ2-1; a possible D gene is TRBD1 (5 bases). The CDR3 is made up of 15 amino acids. V dropped 9 bases and J dropped 2 bases, with 18 bases sitting between them. The germline V gene encodes CDR1 SGHDT and CDR2 YYEEEE. CDR3 sequence (DNA): TGTGCCACCTCCCCTCCGGCAGGGACCTACAATGAGCAGTTCTTC. It encodes CATSPPAGTYNEQFF.

The count of this clone is one. The chain is built from TRBV10-3 and TRBJ2-7; tentative D call: TRBD1 (6 bases). This CDR3 has 14 amino acids. Trimming took 6 bases from V and 2 from J, leaving 14 bases between them. Germline CDR1 reads ENHRY; CDR2 reads SYGVKD. CDR3 loop: CAIRALDSAYEQYF. The CDR3 bases are TGTGCCATCAGGGCCCTGGACAGTGCCTACGAGCAGTACTTC.

This clone is a singleton in its sample. This rearrangement joins TRBV4-1 to TRBJ2-7, with 8 bases matching TRBD1. There are 14 residues in the CDR3. Germline V CDR1 and CDR2: MGHRA, YSYEKL. The junction had 7 bases not matched to a gene; V was cut back by 4 bases and J by 5 bases. CDR3 nucleotide sequence: TGCGCCAGCAGCCCCGACAGGGGTGCCCACGAGCAGTACTTC. It translates to CASSPDRGAHEQYF.

This rearrangement joins TRBV4-2 to TRBJ2-4; perhaps TRBD2 as D (5 bases). In germline, CDR1 is LGHNA, CDR2 YNFKEQ. Trimming took off 0 bases at V and 6 bases at J, with 12 bases between the two ends. This CDR3 contains 15 residues. The CDR3 sequence is CASSQDPGEPNIQYF. The CDR3 nucleotides read TGTGCCAGCAGCCAAGACCCCGGGGAACCAAACATTCAGTACTTC.

The V and J genes are TRBV7-6 and TRBJ2-1; 11 nucleotides agree with TRBD2. The CDR3 runs 17 residues. Trimming at V came to 5 bases and at J to 0 bases, leaving 6 bases not matched to a gene. The V gene's germline CDR1 is SGHVS and CDR2 FNYEAQ. The CDR3 reads CASSGTSGRYSYNEQFF. The CDR3 DNA reads TGTGCCAGCAGCGGAACTAGCGGGAGATACTCCTACAATGAGCAGTTCTTC. Filled out from reference TRBV7-6 and TRBJ2-1, the complete variable domain reads GAGVSQSPRYKVTKRGQDVALRCDPISGHVSLYWYRQALGQGPEFLTYFNYEAQQDKSGLPNDRFSAERPEGSISTLTIQRTEQRDSAMYRCASSGTSGRYSYNEQFFGPGTRLTVL.

The chain employs TRBV6-5 and TRBJ2-5, with D possibly TRBD1 on 6 matching bases. V lost 2 bases to trimming and J lost 5 bases, with 15 bases between them. The CDR3 sequence is 15 residues long. CDR1 is MNHEY, CDR2 SVGAGI, per germline. CDR3 sequence: CASSYHRDTQETQYF. As DNA, the CDR3 is TGTGCCAGCAGTTACCACCGGGACACCCAGGAGACCCAGTACTTC.

V gene TRBV4-3 combines with J gene TRBJ2-5, with a weak D call TRBD2 (6 bases). The CDR3 consists of 13 residues. V was clipped by 4 bases and J by 2 bases, with 8 bases between them. Per the germline V gene, CDR1 is LGHNA and CDR2 is YSLEER. CDR3 nucleotide sequence: TGCGCCAGCAGCCGAGGGACTCAAGAGACCCAGTACTTC. This translates into CASSRGTQETQYF.

The rearrangement joins TRBV30 to TRBJ2-2; maybe TRBD2 (6 bases). This CDR3 has 15 residues. The germline V gene encodes CDR1 GTSNPN and CDR2 SVGIG (reference sequence). The V and J ends lost 3 bases and 3 bases respectively, with 14 bases between them. The CDR3 DNA follows: TGTGCCTGGAGGCTGGGACTGCGCGACACCGGGGAGCTGTTTTTT. Translated: CAWRLGLRDTGELFF.

The V and J genes are TRBV2 and TRBJ2-7, with TRBD2 matching over 9 bases. J was trimmed by 1 base and V by 2 bases; bases with no gene match: 6. Germline V gene data show CDR1 as SNHLY and CDR2 as FYNNEI. CDR3 length equals 16 residues. CDR3 coding DNA: TGTGCCAGCAGTGAATTCGGAGCGGGAGGATCCTACGAGCAGTACTTC. Its protein is CASSEFGAGGSYEQYF.

The V call is TRBV28, the J call TRBJ2-7; D not resolved. V shed 3 bases and J shed 4 bases, with 4 bases lying between them. The germline gives CDR1 MDHEN, CDR2 SYDVKM. The CDR3 is made up of 11 amino acids. CDR3: CASSFNYEQYF. The CDR3 DNA is TGTGCCAGCAGTTTCAATTACGAGCAGTACTTC.

This chain uses TRBV28 with TRBJ1-4; no clear D. CDR3 length: 13 residues. Germline-derived CDR1 and CDR2 are MDHEN and SYDVKM. V was shortened by 2 bases and J by 7 bases, with 8 bases between the two germline ends. The DNA for the CDR3 is TGTGCCAGCAGTTTACTGTTTCGTGAAAAACTGTTTTTT. Amino acids: CASSLLFREKLFF. The full variable domain, its missing parts supplied by reference TRBV28 and TRBJ1-4, is DVKVTQSSRYLVKRTGEKVFLECVQDMDHENMFWYRQDPGLGLRLIYFSYDVKMKEKGDIPEGYSVSREKKERFSLILESASTNQTSMYLCASSLLFREKLFFGSGTQLSVL.